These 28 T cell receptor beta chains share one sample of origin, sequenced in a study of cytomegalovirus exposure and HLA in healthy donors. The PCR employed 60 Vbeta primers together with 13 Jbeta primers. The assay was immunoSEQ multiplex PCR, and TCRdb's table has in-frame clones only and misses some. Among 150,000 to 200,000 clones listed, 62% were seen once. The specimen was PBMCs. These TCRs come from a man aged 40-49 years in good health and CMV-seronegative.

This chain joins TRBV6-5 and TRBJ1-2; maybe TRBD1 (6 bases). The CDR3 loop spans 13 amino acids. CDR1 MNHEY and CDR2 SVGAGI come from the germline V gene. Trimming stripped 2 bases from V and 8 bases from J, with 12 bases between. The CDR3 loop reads CASSYGGAAGYTF. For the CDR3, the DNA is TGTGCCAGCAGTTACGGGGGGGCAGCGGGCTACACCTTC.

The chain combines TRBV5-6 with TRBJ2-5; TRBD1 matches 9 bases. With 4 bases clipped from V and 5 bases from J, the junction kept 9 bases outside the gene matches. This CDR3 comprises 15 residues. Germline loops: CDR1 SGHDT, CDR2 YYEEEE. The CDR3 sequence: CASSELTGGDETQYF. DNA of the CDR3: TGTGCCAGCAGCGAACTGACAGGGGGAGACGAGACCCAGTACTTC.

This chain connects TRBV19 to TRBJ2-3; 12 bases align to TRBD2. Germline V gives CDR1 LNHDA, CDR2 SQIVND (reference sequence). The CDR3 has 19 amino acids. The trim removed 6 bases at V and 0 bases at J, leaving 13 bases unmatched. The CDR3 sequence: CASRSRGLAGMTSTDTQYF. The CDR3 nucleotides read TGTGCCAGTAGGTCGAGAGGACTAGCGGGGATGACTAGCACAGATACGCAGTATTTT.

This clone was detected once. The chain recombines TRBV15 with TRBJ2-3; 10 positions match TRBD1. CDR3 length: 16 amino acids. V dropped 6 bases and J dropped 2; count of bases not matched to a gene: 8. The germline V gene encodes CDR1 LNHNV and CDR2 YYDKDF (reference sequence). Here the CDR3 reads CATSIGQGGITDTQYF. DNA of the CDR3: TGTGCCACCAGTATTGGACAGGGGGGTATCACAGATACGCAGTATTTT.

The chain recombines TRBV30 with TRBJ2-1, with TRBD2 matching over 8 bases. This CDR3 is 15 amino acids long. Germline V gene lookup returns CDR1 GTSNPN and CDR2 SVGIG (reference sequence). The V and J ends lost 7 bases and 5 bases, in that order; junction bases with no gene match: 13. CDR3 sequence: CASLPTSGRNNEQFF. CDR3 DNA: TGTGCCTCACTTCCTACTAGCGGAAGGAACAATGAGCAGTTCTTC.

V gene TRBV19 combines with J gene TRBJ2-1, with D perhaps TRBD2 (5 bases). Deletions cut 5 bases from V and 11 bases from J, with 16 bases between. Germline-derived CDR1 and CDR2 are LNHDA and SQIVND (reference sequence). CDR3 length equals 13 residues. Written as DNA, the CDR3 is TGTGCCAGTAGTGAGGACTCTGTACAAAAGCAGTTCTTC. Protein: CASSEDSVQKQFF. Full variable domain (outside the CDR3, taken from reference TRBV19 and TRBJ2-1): DGGITQSPKYLFRKEGQNVTLSCEQNLNHDAMYWYRQDPGQGLRLIYYSQIVNDFQKGDIAEGYSVSREKKESFPLTVTSAQKNPTAFYLCASSEDSVQKQFFGPGTRLTVL.

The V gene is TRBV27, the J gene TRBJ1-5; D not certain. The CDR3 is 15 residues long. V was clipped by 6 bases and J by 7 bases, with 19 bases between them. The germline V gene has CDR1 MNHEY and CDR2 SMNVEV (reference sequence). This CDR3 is CASREGGKSGQPQHF. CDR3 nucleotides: TGTGCCAGCAGAGAGGGTGGGAAATCGGGACAGCCCCAGCATTTT.

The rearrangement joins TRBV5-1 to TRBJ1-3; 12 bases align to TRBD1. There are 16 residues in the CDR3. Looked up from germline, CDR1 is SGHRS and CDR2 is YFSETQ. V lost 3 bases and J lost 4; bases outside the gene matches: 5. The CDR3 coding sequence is TGCGCCAGCAGCTCGGGACAGGGGGCGTACGGAAACACCATATATTTT. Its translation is CASSSGQGAYGNTIYF.

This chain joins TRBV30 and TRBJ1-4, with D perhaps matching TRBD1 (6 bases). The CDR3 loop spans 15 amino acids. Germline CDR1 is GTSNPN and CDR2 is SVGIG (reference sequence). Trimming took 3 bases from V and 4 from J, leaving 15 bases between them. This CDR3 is CAWSRGGALNEKLFF. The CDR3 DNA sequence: TGTGCCTGGAGCCGTGGGGGGGCCCTTAATGAAAAACTGTTTTTT.

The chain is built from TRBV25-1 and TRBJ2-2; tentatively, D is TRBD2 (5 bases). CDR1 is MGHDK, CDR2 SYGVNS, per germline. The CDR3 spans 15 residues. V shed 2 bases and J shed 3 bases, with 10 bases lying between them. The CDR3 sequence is CASSEAGTYTGELFF. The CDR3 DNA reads TGTGCCAGCAGTGAAGCGGGTACCTACACCGGGGAGCTGTTTTTT.

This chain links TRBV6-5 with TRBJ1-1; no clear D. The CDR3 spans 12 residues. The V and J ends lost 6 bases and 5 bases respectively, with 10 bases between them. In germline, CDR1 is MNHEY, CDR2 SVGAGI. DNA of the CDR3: TGTGCCAGCAGGACCGAGGGAACTGAAGCTTTCTTT. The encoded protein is CASRTEGTEAFF.

CDR3 bases: TGCAGCGTCGCCGGGACAGGCAACACGGATACGCAGTATTTT. As protein: CSVAGTGNTDTQYF. The chain couples TRBV29-1 to TRBJ2-3; 8 bases align to TRBD1. In germline, CDR1 is SQVTM, CDR2 ANQGSEA. V was clipped by 6 bases and J by 6 bases; unmatched bases: 11. This CDR3 contains 14 residues.

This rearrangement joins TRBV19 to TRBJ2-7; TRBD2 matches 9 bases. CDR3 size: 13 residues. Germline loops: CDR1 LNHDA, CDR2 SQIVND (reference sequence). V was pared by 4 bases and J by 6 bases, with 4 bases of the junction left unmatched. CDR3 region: CASSSGRATEQYF. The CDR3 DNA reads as TGTGCCAGTAGTAGCGGGAGGGCCACCGAGCAGTACTTC.

The CDR3 loop is CASSELGAVSNQPQHF. The CDR3 DNA follows: TGTGCCAGCAGTGAATTAGGGGCAGTTAGCAATCAGCCCCAGCATTTT. The V and J genes are TRBV2 and TRBJ1-5; tentative D call: TRBD1 (5 bases). The CDR3 extends over 16 amino acids. Germline-derived CDR1 and CDR2 are SNHLY and FYNNEI. V shed 2 bases and J shed 0 bases, with 11 bases lying between them.

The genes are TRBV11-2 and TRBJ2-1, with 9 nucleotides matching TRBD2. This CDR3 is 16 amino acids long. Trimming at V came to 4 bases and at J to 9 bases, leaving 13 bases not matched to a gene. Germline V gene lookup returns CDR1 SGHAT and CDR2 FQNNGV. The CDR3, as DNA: TGTGCCAGCAGCTCCCTGGCGGGCGGGGGGGCCTTTGAGCAGTTCTTC. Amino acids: CASSSLAGGGAFEQFF. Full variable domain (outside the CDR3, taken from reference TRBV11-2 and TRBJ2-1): EAGVAQSPRYKIIEKRQSVAFWCNPISGHATLYWYQQILGQGPKLLIQFQNNGVVDDSQLPKDRFSAERLKGVDSTLKIQPAKLEDSAVYLCASSSLAGGGAFEQFFGPGTRLTVL.

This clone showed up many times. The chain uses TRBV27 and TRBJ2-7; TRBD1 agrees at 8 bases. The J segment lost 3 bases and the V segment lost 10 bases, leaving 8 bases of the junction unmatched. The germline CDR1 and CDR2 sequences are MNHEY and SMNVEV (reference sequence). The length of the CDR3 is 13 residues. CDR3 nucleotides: TGTGCCACTGCACAGGGGGATGACTACGAGCAGTACTTC. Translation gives CATAQGDDYEQYF.

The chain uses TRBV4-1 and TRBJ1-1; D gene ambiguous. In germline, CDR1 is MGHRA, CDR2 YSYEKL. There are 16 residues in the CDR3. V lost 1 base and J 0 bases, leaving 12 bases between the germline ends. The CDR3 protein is CASSQVWGGLNTEAFF. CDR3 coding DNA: TGCGCCAGCAGCCAAGTATGGGGAGGATTGAACACTGAAGCTTTCTTT.

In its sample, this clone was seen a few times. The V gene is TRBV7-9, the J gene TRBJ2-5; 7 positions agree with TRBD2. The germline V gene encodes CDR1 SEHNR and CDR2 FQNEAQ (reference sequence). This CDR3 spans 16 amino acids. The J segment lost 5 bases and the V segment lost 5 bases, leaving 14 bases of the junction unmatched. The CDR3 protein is CASSHPTSRLYETQYF. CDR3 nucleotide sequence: TGTGCCAGCAGCCACCCGACTAGCCGGTTATATGAGACCCAGTACTTC.

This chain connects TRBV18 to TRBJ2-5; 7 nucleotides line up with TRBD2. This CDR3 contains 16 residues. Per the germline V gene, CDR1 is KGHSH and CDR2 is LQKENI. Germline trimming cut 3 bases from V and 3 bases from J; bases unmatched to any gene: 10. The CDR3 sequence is CASSPPSSGGEETQYF. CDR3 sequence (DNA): TGTGCCAGCTCACCCCCCTCTAGTGGGGGGGAAGAGACCCAGTACTTC.

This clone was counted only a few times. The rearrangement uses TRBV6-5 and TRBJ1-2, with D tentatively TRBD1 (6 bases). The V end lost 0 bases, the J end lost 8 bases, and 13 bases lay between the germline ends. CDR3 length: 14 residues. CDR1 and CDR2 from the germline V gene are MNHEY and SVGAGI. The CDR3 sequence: CASSYSQGQNGYTF. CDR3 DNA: TGTGCCAGCAGTTACTCGCAGGGGCAGAACGGCTACACCTTC.

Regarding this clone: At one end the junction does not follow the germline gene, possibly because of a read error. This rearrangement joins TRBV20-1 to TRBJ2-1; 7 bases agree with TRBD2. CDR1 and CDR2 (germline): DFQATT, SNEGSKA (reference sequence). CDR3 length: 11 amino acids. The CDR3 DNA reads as TGCAGTGCTAGAGAGCCGGGGGGATCGGTCTTC. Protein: CSAREPGGSVF.

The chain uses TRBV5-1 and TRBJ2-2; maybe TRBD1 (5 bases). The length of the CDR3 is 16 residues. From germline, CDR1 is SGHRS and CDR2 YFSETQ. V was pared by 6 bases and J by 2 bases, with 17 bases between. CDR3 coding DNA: TGCGCCAGCATCCCCAACGAAGGGGCAAACACCGGGGAGCTGTTTTTT. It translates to CASIPNEGANTGELFF.

The CDR3 here is CASSKGLAGPNNEQFF. The DNA for the CDR3 is TGTGCCAGCAGCAAGGGACTAGCGGGCCCAAACAATGAGCAGTTCTTC. The chain is built from TRBV5-4 and TRBJ2-1; 12 bases line up with TRBD2. There are 16 residues in the CDR3. V shed 4 bases, J shed 5 bases, and the junction held 7 bases outside the gene matches. CDR1 is SGHNT, CDR2 YYREEE, per germline (reference sequence).

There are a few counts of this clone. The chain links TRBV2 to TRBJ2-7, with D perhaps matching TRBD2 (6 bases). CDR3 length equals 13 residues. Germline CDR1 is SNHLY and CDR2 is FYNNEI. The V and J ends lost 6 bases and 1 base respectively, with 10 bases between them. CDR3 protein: CASSAGGSYEQYF. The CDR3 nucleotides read TGTGCCAGCAGCGCCGGGGGATCCTACGAGCAGTACTTC.

The CDR3 loop reads CASGLVVGESGEQYF. CDR3 nucleotides: TGTGCTAGTGGTTTGGTAGTCGGGGAATCGGGCGAGCAGTACTTC. V usage is TRBV12-5 and J usage is TRBJ2-7; TRBD2 is a possible D gene (5 bases). This CDR3 region has 15 residues. Germline values: CDR1 LGHNT, CDR2 FRNRAP. V was trimmed by 0 bases and J by 6 bases, leaving 15 bases between them. Full variable domain (rest looked up from reference TRBV12-5 and TRBJ2-7): DARVTQTPRHKVTEMGQEVTMRCQPILGHNTVFWYRQTMMQGLELLAYFRNRAPLDDSGMPKDRFSAEMPDATLATLKIQPSEPRDSAVYFCASGLVVGESGEQYFGPGTRLTVT.

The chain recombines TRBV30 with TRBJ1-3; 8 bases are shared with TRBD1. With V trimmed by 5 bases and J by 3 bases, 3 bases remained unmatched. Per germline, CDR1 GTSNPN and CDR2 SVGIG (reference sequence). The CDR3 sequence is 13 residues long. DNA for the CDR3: TGTGCCTGGGGGGGGACAGGTGGAAACACCATATATTTT. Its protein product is CAWGGTGGNTIYF.

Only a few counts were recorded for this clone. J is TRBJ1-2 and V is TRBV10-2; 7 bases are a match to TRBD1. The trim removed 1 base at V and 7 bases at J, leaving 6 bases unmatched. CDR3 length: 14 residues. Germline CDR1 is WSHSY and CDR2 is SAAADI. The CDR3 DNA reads TGCGCCAGCAGTGAGTTAGGGGGCGCGAGTGGCTACACCTTC. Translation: CASSELGGASGYTF.

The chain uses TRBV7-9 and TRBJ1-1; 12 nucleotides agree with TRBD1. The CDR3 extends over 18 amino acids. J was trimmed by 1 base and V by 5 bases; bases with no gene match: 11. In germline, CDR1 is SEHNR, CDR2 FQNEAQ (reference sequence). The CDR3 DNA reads TGTGCCAGCAGCCCCCTCGGGACAGGGGGCTTTAGGAACACTGAAGCTTTCTTT. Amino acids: CASSPLGTGGFRNTEAFF.